Listed here are 20 T cell receptor beta chains from one sample, sequenced in a study of blood T cell repertoires in COVID-19. The method was immunoSEQ multiplex PCR; TCRdb's version includes in-frame clones alone and lacks a portion of them. The sample contains roughly 62,000 clones, around 87% of which appear only once. The sample was peripheral blood. These receptors were taken from a human donor with active COVID-19. The donor label of this sample is uncertain.

The V call is TRBV7-2, the J call TRBJ2-2; 8 nucleotides align to TRBD2. CDR3 length: 16 amino acids. Germline V gene data show CDR1 as SGHTA and CDR2 as FQGNSA. The trim removed 7 bases at V and 6 bases at J, leaving 13 bases unmatched. The DNA for the CDR3 is TGTGCCAGCACCTCTCCGCTTAAGCGGGAGTCCGGGGAGCTGTTTTTT. Its translation is CASTSPLKRESGELFF.

In this sample, this clone turned up once. The gene calls are TRBV5-1 and TRBJ2-1; 9 bases agree with TRBD2. Germline loops: CDR1 SGHRS, CDR2 YFSETQ. V lost 7 bases, J lost 1 base, and 3 bases stayed unmatched. The CDR3 is made up of 14 amino acids. CDR3 sequence (DNA): TGCGCCAGCCGGCTAGCGGGATCCTACAATGAGCAGTTCTTC. This codes for CASRLAGSYNEQFF.

The CDR3 DNA reads as TGTGCCAGCATTTCCTCGGGGCAGATGAATGAAAAACTGTTTTTT. Its translation is CASISSGQMNEKLFF. This sequence joins TRBV6-2 or TRBV6-3 and TRBJ1-4; tentative D call: TRBD1 (5 bases). The CDR3 has 15 residues. V lost 7 bases and J lost 5, with 17 bases in between. CDR1 and CDR2 from the germline V gene are MNHEY and SVGEGT.

V gene TRBV11-1 combines with J gene TRBJ2-7; TRBD2 matches at 7 bases. Germline V CDR1 and CDR2: SGHAT, FQDESV (reference sequence). The CDR3 contains 14 residues. With V trimmed by 3 bases and J by 5 bases, 7 bases remained unmatched. The CDR3: CASSLWGGQNEQYF. As DNA, the CDR3 is TGTGCCAGCAGCTTGTGGGGAGGGCAGAACGAGCAGTACTTC.

This sequence joins TRBV6-5 and TRBJ1-1, with D possibly being TRBD1 (5 bases). Germline V gene sequence: CDR1 MNHEY, CDR2 SVGAGI. This CDR3 is 12 amino acids long. V lost 5 bases and J 9 bases, leaving 13 bases between the germline ends. CDR3 sequence (DNA): TGTGCCAGCAGTACCCAGGGAAGTCAAGCTTTCTTT. It encodes CASSTQGSQAFF.

The rearrangement joins TRBV3-1 (or the pseudogene TRBV3-2) to TRBJ2-5; D unresolved. Trimming left V 1 base short and J 4 bases short, with 7 bases between. The V gene's germline CDR1 is LGHDT and CDR2 YNNKEL (reference sequence). This CDR3 has 13 residues. CDR3 loop: CASSQVTVETQYF. The CDR3 coding sequence is TGTGCCAGCAGCCAAGTAACGGTAGAGACCCAGTACTTC.

This clone came up a few times. For the CDR3, the DNA is TGTGCCAGTAGTATAGAGTTCGGGTGGCGGAAGGGGGCTGGCACTGAAGCTTTCTTT. Protein: CASSIEFGWRKGAGTEAFF. This rearrangement joins TRBV19 to TRBJ1-1, with TRBD1 matching 7 bases. With 0 bases clipped from V and 4 bases from J, the junction kept 17 bases outside the gene matches. This CDR3 contains 19 residues. Germline-derived CDR1 and CDR2 are LNHDA and SQIVND (reference sequence).

This chain connects TRBV14 to TRBJ1-1; perhaps TRBD1 as D (6 bases). Per germline, CDR1 SGHDN and CDR2 FVKESK. Trimming took 4 bases from V and 9 from J, leaving 18 bases between them. This CDR3 has 14 amino acids. The CDR3 loop is CASSRNPGHYKAFF. In nucleotides, the CDR3 is TGTGCCAGCAGCCGTAACCCGGGACATTATAAAGCTTTCTTT. Variable domain in full (rest from reference TRBV14 and TRBJ1-1): EAGVTQFPSHSVIEKGQTVTLRCDPISGHDNLYWYRRVMGKEIKFLLHFVKESKQDESGMPNNRFLAERTGGTYSTLKVQPAELEDSGVYFCASSRNPGHYKAFFGQGTRLTVV.

The chain is built from TRBV5-1 and TRBJ1-6; TRBD1 matches 7 bases. In germline, CDR1 is SGHRS, CDR2 YFSETQ. The CDR3 is 14 amino acids. J was trimmed by 7 bases and V by 6 bases; bases with no gene match: 7. The CDR3 coding sequence is TGCGCCAGCACCCAGGGGGACCTAAATTCACCCCTCCACTTT. This encodes CASTQGDLNSPLHF.

The V gene is TRBV5-4, the J gene TRBJ2-7, with 8 bases fitting TRBD2. Losses at the gene ends were 4 bases for V and 1 base for J; bases not matched to a gene: 10. The germline CDR1 and CDR2 sequences are SGHNT and YYREEE (reference sequence). This CDR3 has 16 amino acids. This CDR3 reads CASSTPGAGGSYEQYF. In nucleotides, the CDR3 is TGTGCCAGCAGCACCCCTGGGGCGGGAGGATCCTACGAGCAGTACTTC.

The gene calls are TRBV4-2 and TRBJ2-1, with 9 bases identical to TRBD1. V was clipped by 4 bases and J by 2 bases; unmatched bases: 9. The CDR3 is 17 amino acids. Per germline, CDR1 LGHNA and CDR2 YNFKEQ. CDR3 nucleotides: TGTGCCAGCAGCCGCGGGGCGACAGGGGGGCCCTACAATGAGCAGTTCTTC. It codes for CASSRGATGGPYNEQFF.

The chain uses TRBV3-1 (or the pseudogene TRBV3-2) and TRBJ1-3; 10 nucleotides line up with TRBD1. The CDR3 covers 16 residues. Trimming removed 6 bases from V and 0 bases from J; junction bases left unmatched: 5. Germline V lookup: CDR1 LGHDT, CDR2 YNNKEL (reference sequence). CDR3 in DNA: TGTGCCAGCAGTTATGGGACAGGGGTCTCTGGAAACACCATATATTTT. It is translated as CASSYGTGVSGNTIYF.

The count of this clone is one. The chain links TRBV3-1 (or the pseudogene TRBV3-2) to TRBJ1-5; 7 bases map to TRBD1. Germline CDR1 is LGHDT and CDR2 is YNNKEL (reference sequence). V was clipped by 3 bases and J by 7 bases; unmatched bases: 3. The CDR3 is 13 amino acids. CDR3: CASSQNRGQPQHF. CDR3 coding DNA: TGTGCCAGCAGCCAGAACAGGGGCCAGCCCCAGCATTTT.

The chain links TRBV7-3 to TRBJ2-3; 12 bases are a match to TRBD2. With 5 bases clipped from V and 8 bases from J, the junction kept 8 bases outside the gene matches. Germline CDR1 and CDR2: SGHTA and FQGTGA. The CDR3 sequence is 15 residues long. CDR3 loop: CASSHSSGGAGTQYF. The CDR3 nucleotides read TGTGCCAGCAGCCACTCTAGCGGGGGGGCCGGTACGCAGTATTTT.

This chain uses TRBV11-3 with TRBJ1-2; 7 bases align to TRBD1. The CDR3 has 15 residues. Germline V gene sequence: CDR1 SGHNT, CDR2 YENEEA. Germline trimming cut 5 bases from V and 4 bases from J; bases unmatched to any gene: 10. CDR3 sequence reads: CASSPGTEESYGYTF. CDR3 sequence (DNA): TGTGCCAGCAGCCCCGGGACAGAGGAATCCTATGGCTACACCTTC.

The V call is TRBV18, the J call TRBJ1-2; tentatively, D is TRBD1 (6 bases). Germline loops: CDR1 KGHSH, CDR2 LQKENI. V lost 0 bases and J lost 4, with 9 bases in between. The CDR3 length is 14 residues. In nucleotides, the CDR3 is TGTGCCAGCTCACCACCCGGCAGGGGCTATGGCTACACCTTC. Protein: CASSPPGRGYGYTF. The full variable domain, completed using reference TRBV18 and TRBJ1-2, is NAGVMQNPRHLVRRRGQEARLRCSPMKGHSHVYWYRQLPEEGLKFMVYLQKENIIDESGMPKERFSAEFPKEGPSILRIQQVVRGDSAAYFCASSPPGRGYGYTFGSGTRLTVV.

V and J are TRBV6-1 and TRBJ2-7, with 7 bases fitting TRBD1. V was clipped by 2 bases and J by 5 bases; unmatched bases: 6. The CDR3 length is 14 residues. The germline CDR1 and CDR2 sequences are MNHNS and SASEGT. The CDR3 spells CASSEWDRLDEQYF. In DNA, the CDR3 is TGTGCCAGCAGTGAATGGGACAGATTAGACGAGCAGTACTTC.

The gene calls are TRBV7-9 and TRBJ2-7; D is possibly TRBD1 (5 bases). The V gene lost 4 bases and the J gene lost 6 bases, with 13 bases spanning the gap. The V gene's germline CDR1 is SEHNR and CDR2 FQNEAQ (reference sequence). The length of the CDR3 is 13 residues. The CDR3, as DNA: TGTGCCAGCAGCTACCTGGGGCTCGGCGAGCAGTACTTC. As protein: CASSYLGLGEQYF.

The chain couples TRBV14 to TRBJ2-2, with a tentative D call TRBD2 (7 bases). The V and J ends lost 5 bases and 5 bases respectively, with 18 bases between them. Germline loops: CDR1 SGHDN, CDR2 FVKESK. CDR3 size: 16 residues. The CDR3 loop is CASSKSGGPVTGELFF. CDR3 DNA: TGTGCCAGCAGCAAATCGGGGGGCCCCGTAACCGGGGAGCTGTTTTTT.

The J gene is TRBJ2-2, the V gene TRBV7-2; perhaps TRBD2 as D (5 bases). Trimming shortened V by 4 bases and J by 6 bases, and 12 bases separated the two germline ends. CDR3 length equals 14 residues. Germline V gene sequence: CDR1 SGHTA, CDR2 FQGNSA. CDR3 in amino acids: CASSSEAVSGELFF. DNA for the CDR3: TGTGCCAGCAGCTCCGAAGCGGTGTCCGGGGAGCTGTTTTTT.